One and the same sample provided the 22 T cell receptor beta chains below, sequenced in a study of T-cell reconstitution after alpha-beta-depleted transplantation in children. Unique molecular identifiers were incorporated during preparation of the TCRbeta library. TCRdb re-called the PCR reads with MiXCR, one entry per CDR3 protein. Counted here are about 1,000,000 distinct CDR3 sequences, around 30% occurring once; the ten biggest clones make up roughly 28%. The source was PBMCs, mostly from graft donor cells, collected 360 days after TCRalphabeta/CD19-depleted stem cell transplant. The receptors stem from a boy in the first two years of life who had a stem cell transplant for SCID, so the T cells may come from the graft donor.

The chain links TRBV12-3 or TRBV12-4 to TRBJ2-3; 7 bases are a match to TRBD2. The J segment lost 1 base and the V segment lost 4 bases, leaving 2 bases of the junction unmatched. This CDR3 comprises 14 residues. The CDR3 loop reads CASSWDYRTDTQYF. The CDR3 bases are TGTGCCAGCAGTTGGGACTACCGCACAGATACGCAGTATTTT.

This clonotype was counted between two and nine times. V usage is TRBV2 and J usage is TRBJ2-7; possibly TRBD2 for D (5 bases). Germline values: CDR1 SNHLY, CDR2 FYNNEI. There are 17 residues in the CDR3. The V gene lost 5 bases and the J gene lost 3 bases, with 23 bases spanning the gap. CDR3 DNA: TGTGCCAGCAGTTACCGAGGGAGAATGACGGGATTCTACGAGCAGTACTTC. This sequence encodes CASSYRGRMTGFYEQYF.

The chain carries TRBV20-1 and TRBJ1-2, with 8 bases fitting TRBD1. The CDR3 extends over 12 amino acids. J was trimmed by 4 bases and V by 5 bases; bases with no gene match: 3. The germline V gene encodes CDR1 DFQATT and CDR2 SNEGSKA (reference sequence). The CDR3 nucleotides read TGCAGTGCTGGGACAGGCCCCTATGGCTACACCTTC. Protein: CSAGTGPYGYTF.

This chain joins TRBV10-3 and TRBJ2-3, with D perhaps matching TRBD1 or TRBD2 (5 bases each). Trimming pared 3 bases from V and 3 bases from J, leaving 13 bases between. Germline CDR1 ENHRY, CDR2 SYGVKD. The CDR3 runs to 15 residues. The CDR3 DNA sequence: TGTGCCATCAGTGAAATGGGGGAATCGACAGATACGCAGTATTTT. It encodes CAISEMGESTDTQYF.

The genes are TRBV10-3 and TRBJ1-2; the D gene is possibly TRBD1 (6 bases). The CDR3 sequence is 13 residues long. CDR1 is ENHRY and CDR2 is SYGVKD in the germline V gene. Trimming shortened V by 6 bases and J by 6 bases, and 14 bases separated the two germline ends. The CDR3 DNA is TGTGCCATCAGCCAACAGGGTTCGGATGGCTACACCTTC. Translating gives CAISQQGSDGYTF.

This clonotype showed up just a few times. This chain links TRBV7-2 with TRBJ2-2; D is undetermined. V lost 2 bases and J 8 bases, leaving 15 bases between the germline ends. The CDR3 spans 15 residues. Germline assignment: CDR1 SGHTA and CDR2 FQGNSA. The CDR3 protein is CASSLSMREIGELFF. CDR3 nucleotides: TGTGCCAGCAGCTTATCGATGCGCGAGATAGGGGAGCTGTTTTTT. The full variable domain, its missing parts supplied by reference TRBV7-2 and TRBJ2-2, is GAGVSQSPSNKVTEKGKDVELRCDPISGHTALYWYRQSLGQGLEFLIYFQGNSAPDKSGLPSDRFSAERTGGSVSTLTIQRTQQEDSAVYLCASSLSMREIGELFFGEGSRLTVL.

The chain carries TRBV5-1 and TRBJ2-3; 9 bases are a match to TRBD2. The CDR3 sequence is 16 residues long. V dropped 3 bases and J dropped 1; count of bases not matched to a gene: 6. Germline CDR1 and CDR2: SGHRS and YFSETQ. The CDR3 DNA sequence: TGCGCCAGCAGCTCCCGCCTAGCGGGGCGCACAGATACGCAGTATTTT. Translation gives CASSSRLAGRTDTQYF.

This clonotype was seen more than once but under ten times. The chain has TRBV4-3 and TRBJ2-7; no reliable D call. CDR3 size: 14 residues. V was trimmed by 4 bases and J by 2 bases, leaving 12 bases between them. The germline V gene encodes CDR1 LGHNA and CDR2 YSLEER. The CDR3 DNA sequence: TGCGCCAGCAGCCCAGGCGTCGGGCCCTACGAGCAGTACTTC. Amino acid sequence: CASSPGVGPYEQYF.

The CDR3 nucleotides read TGTGCCAGCAGTTCCCCTCCCCTTCAGGGGGGAGGTGGCTACACCTTC. Its protein is CASSSPPLQGGGGYTF. The chain has TRBV28 and TRBJ1-2; 7 bases agree with TRBD1. With 4 bases clipped from V and 7 bases from J, the junction kept 15 bases outside the gene matches. The CDR3 length is 16 residues. Germline V gene lookup returns CDR1 MDHEN and CDR2 SYDVKM.

This chain joins TRBV5-1 and TRBJ2-3; 8 nucleotides line up with TRBD2. The CDR3 consists of 15 residues. V dropped 3 bases and J dropped 3; count of bases not matched to a gene: 6. The germline V gene encodes CDR1 SGHRS and CDR2 YFSETQ. CDR3 coding DNA: TGCGCCAGCAGCTCGGGACTAGGTTTGACAGATACGCAGTATTTT. Its protein is CASSSGLGLTDTQYF.

This chain links TRBV20-1 with TRBJ1-4; no clear D. Trimming stripped 0 bases from V and 8 bases from J, with 4 bases between. The CDR3 runs to 11 residues. Looked up from germline, CDR1 is DFQATT and CDR2 is SNEGSKA (reference sequence). The CDR3 nucleotides read TGCAGTGCTAGAGATTGGGAAAAACTGTTTTTT. Residues: CSARDWEKLFF.

The chain couples TRBV28 to TRBJ2-1; D could derive from TRBD1 or TRBD2 (5 bases each). Germline lookup yields CDR1 MDHEN and CDR2 SYDVKM. Trimming took 6 bases from V and 1 from J, leaving 25 bases between them. CDR3 length: 19 residues. The CDR3 is CASSLYGGARRFSYNEQFF. For the CDR3, the DNA is TGTGCCAGCAGCCTTTATGGGGGAGCTCGGCGCTTTTCCTACAATGAGCAGTTCTTC.

This clonotype was detected a few times. The chain employs TRBV4-2 and TRBJ2-5, with 10 bases fitting TRBD2. Trimming removed 0 bases from V and 0 bases from J; junction bases left unmatched: 4. Per germline, CDR1 LGHNA and CDR2 YNFKEQ. The CDR3 has 17 residues. CDR3 residues: CASSQEGSGGYQETQYF. The CDR3 nucleotides read TGTGCCAGCAGCCAAGAGGGTAGCGGGGGGTACCAAGAGACCCAGTACTTC.

This sequence joins TRBV20-1 and TRBJ2-7; perhaps D is TRBD1 or TRBD2 (5 bases each). The CDR3 runs 15 residues. Looked up from germline, CDR1 is DFQATT and CDR2 is SNEGSKA (reference sequence). V was shortened by 3 bases and J by 3 bases, with 18 bases between the two germline ends. CDR3 nucleotide sequence: TGCAGTGCTAGTCCCTACGGAGGCAGGGACTACGAGCAGTACTTC. It translates to CSASPYGGRDYEQYF.

This chain connects TRBV20-1 to TRBJ1-2, with TRBD1 matching over 7 bases. Losses at the gene ends were 8 bases for V and 0 bases for J; bases not matched to a gene: 9. Germline assignment: CDR1 DFQATT and CDR2 SNEGSKA (reference sequence). The CDR3 runs 14 residues. For the CDR3, the DNA is TGCAGTCCTCGAGGGGACAGCACTAACTATGGCTACACCTTC. Translating gives CSPRGDSTNYGYTF.

There are a few counts of this clonotype. V gene TRBV27 combines with J gene TRBJ2-3; 11 bases are a match to TRBD2. The CDR3 extends over 20 amino acids. V dropped 3 bases and J dropped 6; count of bases not matched to a gene: 20. CDR1 MNHEY and CDR2 SMNVEV come from the germline V gene (reference sequence). CDR3 nucleotide sequence: TGTGCCAGCAGTTTGTTGTATGTCTCGGGACTAGCGGACCGGGGGGATACGCAGTATTTT. This gives the protein CASSLLYVSGLADRGDTQYF.

V usage is TRBV12-3 or TRBV12-4 and J usage is TRBJ2-1; 12 bases line up with TRBD2. The CDR3 extends over 15 amino acids. The J segment lost 9 bases and the V segment lost 4 bases, leaving 7 bases of the junction unmatched. CDR3 sequence (DNA): TGTGCCAGCAGTTGGCCTAGCGGGGGGGCGGGTGAGCAGTTCTTC. This gives the protein CASSWPSGGAGEQFF.

CDR3 bases: TGTGCCAGCAGCCTAGTGGGACTTGCTAGCGGTACTAATGAGCAGTTCTTC. Amino acids: CASSLVGLASGTNEQFF. The rearrangement links TRBV7-8 to TRBJ2-1, with TRBD2 matching 7 bases. Unmatched junction bases numbered 17, after V lost 5 bases and J lost 7 bases. CDR3 length: 17 amino acids. Germline V lookup: CDR1 SGHVS, CDR2 FQNEAQ.

The chain recombines TRBV4-1 with TRBJ2-2; 11 bases line up with TRBD2. The germline CDR1 and CDR2 sequences are MGHRA and YSYEKL. There are 16 residues in the CDR3. J lost 1 base, V lost 4 bases, and 2 bases had no gene match. CDR3 in DNA: TGCGCCAGCAGCCCCGGGACTAGCGGGAACACCGGGGAGCTGTTTTTT. It encodes CASSPGTSGNTGELFF.

The rearrangement uses TRBV10-3 and TRBJ1-2, with TRBD1 matching over 10 bases. Germline loops: CDR1 ENHRY, CDR2 SYGVKD. This CDR3 has 14 amino acids. Trimming cost V 11 bases and J 3 bases; bases outside gene matches: 9. CDR3 DNA: TGTGCCGTTCTCCGGGACAGGGGCGACTATGGCTACACCTTC. It codes for CAVLRDRGDYGYTF.

This clonotype was counted between two and nine times. The V and J genes are TRBV7-8 and TRBJ2-1, with 7 bases matching TRBD1. There are 14 residues in the CDR3. Germline trimming cut 3 bases from V and 5 bases from J; bases unmatched to any gene: 4. Germline CDR1 SGHVS, CDR2 FQNEAQ. The CDR3 here is CASSFPGQHNEQFF. CDR3 DNA sequence: TGTGCCAGCAGCTTTCCGGGACAGCACAATGAGCAGTTCTTC.

The chain uses TRBV30 and TRBJ1-1; tentatively, D is TRBD1 (6 bases). V lost 8 bases and J lost 1, with 14 bases in between. CDR3 length equals 13 residues. The germline gives CDR1 GTSNPN, CDR2 SVGIG (reference sequence). The CDR3 is CARVGAGNTEAFF. In DNA form, the CDR3 reads TGTGCCAGGGTGGGGGCCGGGAACACTGAAGCTTTCTTT.